Sequencing of this TCR beta chain was carried out in a study of response to subunit inactivated influenza vaccine (dated by TCRdb to about 2018). In terms of the full investigation: The study used deep quantitative T cell receptor repertoire profiling to track responses to a trivalent subunit inactivated influenza vaccine. Overall study outcomes, separate from this receptor: It was suggested by the authors that each seasonal influenza vaccination may recruit only a limited number of new T cells.

Only a few counts were recorded for this clonotype. Which antigen it targets is not known. No much larger clonotype is one base removed from it; base qualities were not supplied. According to the germline V gene, CDR1 reads MDHEN and CDR2 reads SYDVKM. The CDR3 numbers 19 residues from cysteine through phenylalanine. This entry keeps only the CDR3 DNA: 57 bases, framed from base 1. Relative to germline, V is 1 base shorter and J is 3 bases shorter, with 21 bases between their ends. Libraries were built with RT-PCR. The sequencing machine was an Illumina HiSeq 2500. TCRdb passed the public sequencing reads through fastp at Q25 and MiXCR, retaining productive beta sequences. Every entry covers one CDR3 protein and lists the most common genes and DNA from its rows. The sample yields 650,000 or so distinct CDR3 sequences; 13% to 15% were counted once. The top ten constitute roughly 7.2% of the sample.

The clonotype was recovered from a man aged 45-60 years who received an inactivated influenza vaccine. Donor details come from another sample of the same person, matched by shared clones. The rearrangement combines TRBV28 with TRBJ2-2, with TRBD1 as a weak D call on 5 bases. The specimen comprised PBMCs from blood, sampled about 14 days before vaccination. In nucleotide form, the sequence is TGTGCCAGCAGTTTATACCCGCAGGGATTAGGTTGGGACACCGGGGAGCTGTTTTTT. Its translation is CASSLYPQGLGWDTGELFF.